The 14 T cell receptor beta chains below come from one sample, sequenced in a study of CD8 T cells in Susac syndrome. RNA in amounts of roughly 0.5 to 1 ug was reverse transcribed with random hexamers. TCRdb re-called the immunoSEQ multiplex PCR reads through MiXCR, storing one row per CDR3 protein. The sample lists under 200,000 distinct CDR3 sequences, roughly 95% occurring once. The sequenced sample was CD8+ T cells from PBMCs. All receptors come from a human donor with multiple sclerosis.

This clonotype was counted between two and nine times. The chain couples TRBV29-1 to TRBJ2-7; TRBD2 aligns across 15 bases. J lost 4 bases, V lost 6 bases, and 1 base had no gene match. Germline CDR1 SQVTM, CDR2 ANQGSEA. The CDR3 length is 13 residues. This CDR3 reads CSVGLAGGYEQYF. The CDR3 bases are TGCAGCGTCGGACTAGCGGGAGGGTACGAGCAGTACTTC.

DNA for the CDR3: TGTGCCAGCAGCCCACTGGCTACCTACTCCTACGAGCAGTACTTC. Its protein is CASSPLATYSYEQYF. The chain carries TRBV4-2 and TRBJ2-7; D not resolved. Germline-derived CDR1 and CDR2 are LGHNA and YNFKEQ. CDR3 length: 15 residues. V lost 4 bases and J 0 bases, leaving 13 bases between the germline ends.

This chain uses TRBV29-1 with TRBJ2-3; 12 bases agree with TRBD2. The germline gives CDR1 SQVTM, CDR2 ANQGSEA. The ends lost 3 bases at V and 2 bases at J; junction bases unmatched: 9. The CDR3 is 17 residues long. In DNA form, the CDR3 reads TGCAGCGTTGATTTGTTGACTAGCGGGAGACTCACAGATACGCAGTATTTT. It yields the protein CSVDLLTSGRLTDTQYF.

This chain uses TRBV5-1 with TRBJ1-1; D gene uncertain. The germline V and J ends were trimmed by 0 bases and 11 bases, with 11 bases remaining between them. The V gene's germline CDR1 is SGHRS and CDR2 YFSETQ. CDR3 length: 12 amino acids. DNA for the CDR3: TGCGCCAGCAGCTTGGGCGGCCTTAAGGCTTTCTTT. The encoded protein is CASSLGGLKAFF.

The chain joins TRBV18 to TRBJ2-5, with D unresolved. Germline V gene sequence: CDR1 KGHSH, CDR2 LQKENI. Between the trimmed V and J ends, which lost 3 bases and 4 bases, there was a span of 18 bases. This CDR3 contains 16 residues. CDR3 region: CASSPHWRYSGETQYF. The DNA for the CDR3 is TGTGCCAGCTCACCCCATTGGCGGTACTCAGGAGAGACCCAGTACTTC. Supplemented by reference TRBV18 and TRBJ2-5, the full variable domain reads NAGVMQNPRHLVRRRGQEARLRCSPMKGHSHVYWYRQLPEEGLKFMVYLQKENIIDESGMPKERFSAEFPKEGPSILRIQQVVRGDSAAYFCASSPHWRYSGETQYFGPGTRLLVL.

The V and J genes are TRBV19 and TRBJ2-1; no firm D call. The CDR3 runs to 13 residues. Germline loops: CDR1 LNHDA, CDR2 SQIVND (reference sequence). V gave up 5 bases and J gave up 8 bases, with 13 bases separating them. The CDR3 here is CASSSRQGDEQFF. DNA for the CDR3: TGTGCCAGTAGTTCAAGACAAGGCGATGAGCAGTTCTTC.

J is TRBJ2-4 and V is TRBV27; 9 bases are shared with TRBD1. V lost 5 bases to trimming and J lost 8 bases; unmatched junction nucleotides: 7. Germline-derived CDR1 and CDR2 are MNHEY and SMNVEV (reference sequence). The CDR3 consists of 14 residues. The CDR3 nucleotides are TGTGCCAGCAGTGACAGGGGGGAGAGTGACATTCAGTACTTC. Amino acids: CASSDRGESDIQYF.

This chain connects TRBV30 to TRBJ2-5; D unclear. Trimming cost V 3 bases and J 3 bases, with 2 bases left between them. The CDR3 is 10 residues long. Germline assignment: CDR1 GTSNPN and CDR2 SVGIG (reference sequence). The CDR3 region is CAWREETQYF. The CDR3 DNA reads as TGTGCCTGGAGGGAAGAGACCCAGTACTTC.

The chain carries TRBV12-3 or TRBV12-4 and TRBJ2-7, with no clear D. CDR3 length: 12 residues. With 9 bases removed from V and 0 bases from J, the gap between germline ends came to 9 bases. The CDR3 nucleotides are TGTGCCAGATATTCGGTCTCCTACGAGCAGTACTTC. Its protein product is CARYSVSYEQYF.

V gene TRBV6-5 combines with J gene TRBJ2-1; 9 bases agree with TRBD2. The V gene end was trimmed by 6 bases and the J gene end by 6 bases; junction bases not matched to a gene: 6. The CDR3 is 14 amino acids. Germline V lookup: CDR1 MNHEY, CDR2 SVGAGI. DNA of the CDR3: TGTGCCAGCAGCCGACTAGCGGCCGTCAATGAGCAGTTCTTC. Residues: CASSRLAAVNEQFF.

The chain has TRBV12-3 or TRBV12-4 and TRBJ2-2, with 7 positions matching TRBD1. Germline trimming cut 9 bases from V and 5 bases from J; bases unmatched to any gene: 6. The CDR3 has 13 residues. Here the CDR3 reads CASGQDGTGELFF. CDR3 DNA: TGTGCCAGTGGACAGGATGGAACCGGGGAGCTGTTTTTT.

V gene TRBV2 combines with J gene TRBJ1-1, with TRBD1 matching 8 bases. CDR1 is SNHLY, CDR2 FYNNEI, per germline. V trimming: 7 bases; J trimming: 14 bases; junction bases outside the gene matches: 6. The CDR3 totals 10 residues. The CDR3 nucleotides read TGTGCCAGCATCGACAGGGGCACCTTCTTT. This gives the protein CASIDRGTFF.

This clonotype appeared once. The chain combines TRBV9 with TRBJ2-1; 13 nucleotides agree with TRBD2. V shed 4 bases and J 6 bases; nucleotides not matched to a gene: 4. Germline V lookup: CDR1 SGDLS, CDR2 YYNGEE. The CDR3 consists of 15 residues. The CDR3 nucleotides read TGTGCCAGCAGCTCCCGGACTAGCGGGGGCAATGAGCAGTTCTTC. Amino acids: CASSSRTSGGNEQFF.

The chain recombines TRBV27 with TRBJ2-3, with a weak D call TRBD2 (7 bases). CDR1 is MNHEY, CDR2 SMNVEV, per germline (reference sequence). V lost 4 bases and J lost 4, with 27 bases in between. The CDR3 has 19 amino acids. For the CDR3, the DNA is TGTGCCAGCAGTTCCGTACTAACGCTAGCGGTCGAGGGGGCAGATACGCAGTATTTT. Its protein product is CASSSVLTLAVEGADTQYF.